This T cell receptor beta chain is from a study of cytomegalovirus exposure and HLA in healthy donors (dated 2017 in TCRdb). The study in broad terms: A later analysis indicated that the 90 to 150 validation repertoires were generated on the platform also employed for the approximately 700 repertoires of the first cohort. The aim of the study was to test whether cataloging public T cell receptors could identify signatures of past pathogen exposure. Along with the approximately 670-subject first cohort, a separate validation cohort of 120 different subjects was used. High-throughput TCR immunosequencing, statistical association of individual TCRs with disease status, and machine learning were combined to predict cytomegalovirus infection status.

The library relied on the immunoSEQ multiplex PCR assay. Regarding the original processing steps: A statistical classification framework was built to diagnose cytomegalovirus status from the catalog of TCR beta chain sequences. The table comes from immuneACCESS by way of TCRdb, which keeps in-frame sequences with V and J called. Part of the clones is missing from these tables; in studies checked, under half for an unresolved V gene and the rest for unknown reasons. V and J calls and clone size are those listed in that table; D and trimming were worked out from the DNA. This sample gives roughly 250,000 clones in total; around nine tenths of them show up just once. Together, the top ten hold about 2.8% of the sample. The CDR3 covers 16 residues, taking in both the cysteine and the phenylalanine. Only CDR3 DNA remains: 48 bases, in frame from the first base. At the junction V is shortened by 6 bases and J by 1 base, with 16 bases in between. Via the germline V gene (reference sequence), CDR1 is MNHNY and CDR2 SVGAGI.

Overall study outcomes, separate from this receptor: A few of the identified cytomegalovirus-associated TCR beta chains were confirmed in vitro to be specific for cytomegalovirus antigens. The classifier was reported to diagnose cytomegalovirus status with high specificity and sensitivity in both the original and validation cohorts. A later analysis had no HLA typing for the validation cohort, so co-occurrence there was scored across all 110 or so repertoires. The authors suggested that the approach could potentially be generalized to other disease states and immunological phenotypes. Most TCR sequences were seen in very few donors, while some public TCRs were found in many individuals. Subsequent analysis determined that TCRs grouped into clusters in the first cohort also showed a tendency toward co-occurrence across the roughly 110 validation repertoires, and 85% to 95% of cluster scores exceeded 0. A total of fewer than 200 TCR beta chains were listed by the study as associated with cytomegalovirus.

This clone was counted only a few times. It has no known antigen specificity. Per-nucleotide qualities are absent, and no much larger clonotype sits a single base away. Donors formed part of the validation cohort, which comprised 120 subjects and was distinct from the first cohort of 670 or so subjects. Recombination joined TRBV6-6 with TRBJ2-1; a tentative D match to TRBD2 spans 6 bases. This TCR was sampled from a man younger than 35 in good health and CMV-seronegative. Source material: PBMCs. The DNA is TGTGCCAGCAGCCCAGAGGAGGGAACTTCCTACAATGAGCAGTTCTTC. Its protein reads: CASSPEEGTSYNEQFF.